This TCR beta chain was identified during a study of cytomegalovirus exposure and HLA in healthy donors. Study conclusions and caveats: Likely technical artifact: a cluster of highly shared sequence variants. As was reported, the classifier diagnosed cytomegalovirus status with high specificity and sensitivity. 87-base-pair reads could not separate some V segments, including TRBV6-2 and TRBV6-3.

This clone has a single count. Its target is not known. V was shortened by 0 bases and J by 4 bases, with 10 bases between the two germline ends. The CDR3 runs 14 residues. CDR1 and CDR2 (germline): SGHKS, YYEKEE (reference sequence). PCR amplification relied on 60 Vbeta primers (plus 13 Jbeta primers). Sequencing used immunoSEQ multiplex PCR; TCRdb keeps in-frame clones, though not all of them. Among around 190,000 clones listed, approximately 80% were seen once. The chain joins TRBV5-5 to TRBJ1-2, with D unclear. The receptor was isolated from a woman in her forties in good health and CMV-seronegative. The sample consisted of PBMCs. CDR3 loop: CASSLAWAVYGYTF. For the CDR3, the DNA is TGTGCCAGCAGCTTGGCCTGGGCAGTCTATGGCTACACCTTC.